These 29 T cell receptor beta chains originate from one sample sequenced in a study of cytomegalovirus exposure and HLA in healthy donors. PCR involved 60 Vbeta and 13 Jbeta primers. Sequencing used immunoSEQ multiplex PCR; TCRdb keeps in-frame clones, though not all of them. Of under 150,000 clones detected, 65% to 80% appear once; the ten largest clones hold 3.4%. Source material: PBMCs. These receptors all stem from a young man in good health and CMV-seronegative.

The V and J genes are TRBV6-6 and TRBJ2-3; tentative D call: TRBD2 (5 bases). Trimming removed 7 bases from V and 0 bases from J, with 14 bases in between. The germline gives CDR1 MNHNY, CDR2 SVGAGI (reference sequence). The CDR3 covers 15 residues. In DNA form, the CDR3 reads TGTGCCAGCATAGCCCAGCGGCCCAGCACAGATACGCAGTATTTT. Its translation: CASIAQRPSTDTQYF.

This clone was detected a few times. The chain employs TRBV6-5 and TRBJ2-3; 8 positions agree with TRBD1. This CDR3 comprises 15 residues. Germline V gene data show CDR1 as MNHEY and CDR2 as SVGAGI. After removal of 7 bases from V and 6 bases from J, the junction contained 12 bases not matched to a gene. The CDR3 sequence is CASKSQDRVEDTQYF. In DNA, the CDR3 is TGTGCCAGCAAGTCTCAGGACAGGGTCGAGGATACGCAGTATTTT.

This chain joins TRBV28 and TRBJ1-1, with 7 bases lining up with TRBD1. Trimming at V came to 5 bases and at J to 0 bases, leaving 18 bases not matched to a gene. The CDR3 sequence is 19 residues long. Germline loops: CDR1 MDHEN, CDR2 SYDVKM. CDR3 in amino acids: CASSTGDFRDSTLNTEAFF. The CDR3 bases are TGTGCCAGCAGTACGGGAGACTTCCGGGACAGTACGTTGAACACTGAAGCTTTCTTT.

The V and J genes are TRBV5-1 and TRBJ1-1; D remains ambiguous. V gave up 0 bases and J gave up 0 bases, with 6 bases separating them. CDR3 size: 14 residues. Per germline, CDR1 SGHRS and CDR2 YFSETQ. The DNA of the CDR3 is TGCGCCAGCAGCTTGGATCCGGTGAACACTGAAGCTTTCTTT. This codes for CASSLDPVNTEAFF.

The chain recombines TRBV9 with TRBJ1-1; D remains unclear. CDR1 is SGDLS, CDR2 YYNGEE, per germline. V shed 0 bases and J shed 1 base, with 7 bases lying between them. The length of the CDR3 is 14 residues. Here the CDR3 reads CASSVGHSNTEAFF. CDR3 coding DNA: TGTGCCAGCAGCGTAGGACATTCGAACACTGAAGCTTTCTTT.

This chain links TRBV5-1 with TRBJ1-4; TRBD1 might be the D (6 bases). Trimming left V 5 bases short and J 0 bases short, with 8 bases between. This CDR3 region has 14 residues. Germline V gene lookup returns CDR1 SGHRS and CDR2 YFSETQ. This CDR3 is CASSSGATNEKLFF. As DNA, the CDR3 is TGCGCCAGCAGTTCAGGGGCAACTAATGAAAAACTGTTTTTT.

This clone has more than one count but fewer than ten. The genes are TRBV27 and TRBJ2-1, with a weak D call TRBD2 (5 bases). Germline V gene data show CDR1 as MNHEY and CDR2 as SMNVEV (reference sequence). Trimming removed 5 bases from V and 6 bases from J, with 17 bases in between. The CDR3 has 15 residues. CDR3 sequence reads: CASSPRWTGGNEQFF. The CDR3, as DNA: TGTGCCAGCAGTCCGCGATGGACTGGCGGCAATGAGCAGTTCTTC.

The chain links TRBV7-2 to TRBJ2-1, with D possibly TRBD2 on 7 matching bases. V was pared by 2 bases and J by 3 bases, with 20 bases between. CDR3 size: 18 residues. Germline V gives CDR1 SGHTA, CDR2 FQGNSA. The CDR3 loop is CASSLQGLSGFFYNEQFF. The CDR3 nucleotides are TGTGCCAGCAGCTTACAGGGGCTTAGCGGGTTCTTCTACAATGAGCAGTTCTTC. Filled out from reference TRBV7-2 and TRBJ2-1, the complete variable domain reads GAGVSQSPSNKVTEKGKDVELRCDPISGHTALYWYRQSLGQGLEFLIYFQGNSAPDKSGLPSDRFSAERTGGSVSTLTIQRTQQEDSAVYLCASSLQGLSGFFYNEQFFGPGTRLTVL.

The chain links TRBV10-3 to TRBJ1-1; 7 positions match TRBD1. The germline gives CDR1 ENHRY, CDR2 SYGVKD. The CDR3 contains 14 residues. V trimming: 6 bases; J trimming: 4 bases; junction bases outside the gene matches: 8. Written as DNA, the CDR3 is TGTGCCATCAGGACAGGGACCCCGGGCACTGAAGCTTTCTTT. This sequence encodes CAIRTGTPGTEAFF.

The sample holds one count of this clone. This chain joins TRBV28 and TRBJ2-3, with 9 bases that match TRBD2. From germline, CDR1 is MDHEN and CDR2 SYDVKM. This CDR3 comprises 16 residues. Unmatched junction bases numbered 5, after V lost 1 base and J lost 3 bases. The CDR3 coding sequence is TGTGCCAGCAGTTTATTAGCGGGAGTCAGGACAGATACGCAGTATTTT. Protein: CASSLLAGVRTDTQYF.

The V call is TRBV7-6, the J call TRBJ1-2; D not resolved. CDR1 is SGHVS, CDR2 FNYEAQ, per germline. The CDR3 is 14 residues long. V was clipped by 5 bases and J by 2 bases, with 12 bases between them. CDR3 amino acids: CASSQSQANYGYTF. The CDR3 nucleotides are TGTGCCAGCAGCCAGAGCCAGGCGAACTATGGCTACACCTTC. Full variable domain (rest looked up from reference TRBV7-6 and TRBJ1-2): GAGVSQSPRYKVTKRGQDVALRCDPISGHVSLYWYRQALGQGPEFLTYFNYEAQQDKSGLPNDRFSAERPEGSISTLTIQRTEQRDSAMYRCASSQSQANYGYTFGSGTRLTVV.

The chain combines TRBV27 with TRBJ2-7; the match to TRBD1 covers 9 bases. CDR1 and CDR2 from the germline V gene are MNHEY and SMNVEV (reference sequence). The CDR3 spans 17 residues. V gave up 5 bases and J gave up 5 bases; unmatched junction bases: 16. CDR3 DNA: TGTGCCAGCAGTCCCCCAAGACAGGGGGTGGGGAGGCACGAGCAGTACTTC. This translates into CASSPPRQGVGRHEQYF.

The rearrangement links TRBV6-6 to TRBJ2-1, with D tentatively TRBD2 (5 bases). V lost 6 bases, J lost 6 bases, and 18 bases lay in between. There are 15 residues in the CDR3. From germline, CDR1 is MNHNY and CDR2 SVGAGI (reference sequence). The CDR3 region has the DNA TGTGCCAGCAGCAACCCCATTGTCGGGGTCAATGAGCAGTTCTTC. This codes for CASSNPIVGVNEQFF.

The chain uses TRBV12-5 and TRBJ1-1; TRBD1 aligns across 9 bases. CDR1 and CDR2 from the germline V gene are LGHNT and FRNRAP. The ends lost 6 bases at V and 7 bases at J; junction bases unmatched: 9. The CDR3 length is 14 residues. The CDR3 reads CASGLGQGKIEAFF. The DNA of the CDR3 is TGTGCTAGTGGCCTTGGACAGGGGAAAATTGAAGCTTTCTTT.

The CDR3 DNA follows: TGTGCCAGCAGCGTAGGTCTAGCGGGGGTTACCGGGGAGCTGTTTTTT. Its translation is CASSVGLAGVTGELFF. The rearrangement uses TRBV9 and TRBJ2-2; 10 bases line up with TRBD2. Trimming removed 0 bases from V and 5 bases from J; junction bases left unmatched: 4. CDR1 SGDLS and CDR2 YYNGEE come from the germline V gene. The CDR3 covers 16 residues.

The chain has TRBV4-2 and TRBJ1-4; 8 positions match TRBD1. Per the germline V gene, CDR1 is LGHNA and CDR2 is YNFKEQ. The length of the CDR3 is 15 residues. The junction had 8 bases not matched to a gene; V was cut back by 5 bases and J by 6 bases. DNA of the CDR3: TGTGCCAGCAGCTCCCGCGCAGGGGGCTATGAAAAACTGTTTTTT. It encodes CASSSRAGGYEKLFF.

This clone was picked up one time. The chain links TRBV29-1 to TRBJ2-7; no clear D gene. Germline CDR1 reads SQVTM; CDR2 reads ANQGSEA. The CDR3 contains 14 residues. The germline V and J ends were trimmed by 4 bases and 0 bases, with 13 bases remaining between them. The DNA of the CDR3 is TGCAGCGTTGTCGCCACCTCGAGCTCCTACGAGCAGTACTTC. Residues: CSVVATSSSYEQYF.

This clone was found a few times. The chain combines TRBV28 with TRBJ2-5; 10 bases line up with TRBD2. The last part of the DNA fits TRBJ2-7 better; the J call may be wrong. Germline CDR1 reads MDHEN; CDR2 reads SYDVKM. The CDR3 consists of 16 residues. CDR3 loop: CASSTRTSGNSYEQYF. DNA for the CDR3: TGTGCCAGCAGTACTCGGACTAGCGGAAACTCCTACGAGCAGTACTTC.

This clone is a singleton in its sample. The V call is TRBV11-2, the J call TRBJ2-7, with 8 nucleotides matching TRBD2. The junction had 2 bases not matched to a gene; V was cut back by 1 base and J by 6 bases. The CDR3 is 13 amino acids. The germline V gene encodes CDR1 SGHAT and CDR2 FQNNGV. CDR3 sequence (DNA): TGTGCCAGCAGCTTAGTGACTAGCGCCGAGCAGTACTTC. This gives the protein CASSLVTSAEQYF.

V is TRBV18 and J is TRBJ1-1; D unresolved. The CDR3 loop spans 13 amino acids. Between the trimmed V and J ends, which lost 3 bases and 3 bases, there was a span of 8 bases. Germline assignment: CDR1 KGHSH and CDR2 LQKENI. This chain's CDR3 is CASSPLGDTEAFF. CDR3 sequence (DNA): TGTGCCAGCTCACCCCTCGGGGACACTGAAGCTTTCTTT.

The chain combines TRBV6-4 with TRBJ2-3; 10 bases are shared with TRBD2. Unmatched junction bases numbered 2, after V lost 2 bases and J lost 0 bases. The length of the CDR3 is 16 residues. Germline lookup yields CDR1 MRHNA and CDR2 SNTAGT. The CDR3 sequence is CASSDEAGGSTDTQYF. The CDR3 coding sequence is TGTGCCAGCAGTGACGAAGCGGGAGGGAGCACAGATACGCAGTATTTT.

The chain combines TRBV6-1 with TRBJ1-1, with D unresolved. The germline V and J ends were trimmed by 7 bases and 5 bases, with 14 bases remaining between them. CDR1 MNHNS and CDR2 SASEGT come from the germline V gene. This CDR3 comprises 13 residues. The CDR3 DNA reads as TGTGCCAGCAAGGGAGGGTGGGAAACTGAAGCTTTCTTT. The encoded protein is CASKGGWETEAFF.

The sample holds one count of this clone. The chain is built from TRBV5-6 and TRBJ2-3; D not resolved. The germline V and J ends were trimmed by 4 bases and 1 base, with 10 bases remaining between them. The CDR3 length is 14 residues. CDR1 and CDR2 from the germline V gene are SGHDT and YYEEEE. The CDR3 spells CASSLPVRTDTQYF. As DNA, the CDR3 is TGTGCCAGCAGCCTACCCGTCCGCACAGATACGCAGTATTTT.

V and J are TRBV5-4 and TRBJ2-7, with a tentative D call TRBD1 (6 bases). V was trimmed by 4 bases and J by 2 bases, leaving 10 bases between them. Germline V gene lookup returns CDR1 SGHNT and CDR2 YYREEE (reference sequence). This CDR3 comprises 13 residues. The CDR3 DNA reads as TGTGCCAGCAGCCCCCGGGACACCTACGAGCAGTACTTC. Amino acids: CASSPRDTYEQYF.

The chain joins TRBV10-3 to TRBJ1-1; D uncertain. The CDR3 is 11 residues long. Trimming left V 6 bases short and J 6 bases short, with 8 bases between. Germline lookup yields CDR1 ENHRY and CDR2 SYGVKD. Written as DNA, the CDR3 is TGTGCCATCAGCGGCGGGGCTGAAGCTTTCTTT. It yields the protein CAISGGAEAFF.

The genes are TRBV7-8 and TRBJ2-7, with TRBD1 as a possible D gene (5 bases). V lost 2 bases, J lost 7 bases, and 12 bases lay in between. Germline V CDR1 and CDR2: SGHVS, FQNEAQ. This CDR3 is built from 13 residues. CDR3 protein: CASSLNRMREQYF. In DNA form, the CDR3 reads TGTGCCAGCAGCTTAAACAGGATGAGGGAGCAGTACTTC.

As regards this clone: Other DNA sequences within the sample encode an identical CDR3. The chain has TRBV25-1 and TRBJ1-2; D is perhaps TRBD1 (6 bases). This CDR3 has 12 amino acids. Germline CDR1 reads MGHDK; CDR2 reads SYGVNS. With 4 bases removed from V and 8 bases from J, the gap between germline ends came to 11 bases. CDR3 region: CASSANREGYTF. DNA for the CDR3: TGTGCCAGCAGTGCTAACAGGGAGGGCTACACCTTC.

This chain connects TRBV5-6 to TRBJ1-5, with 8 bases matching TRBD1. Germline V gene sequence: CDR1 SGHDT, CDR2 YYEEEE. V lost 4 bases, J lost 2 bases, and 5 bases stayed unmatched. The CDR3 loop spans 15 amino acids. This CDR3 is CASSRTGSGNQPQHF. CDR3 nucleotides: TGTGCCAGCAGCCGGACAGGGAGTGGCAATCAGCCCCAGCATTTT.

The sample holds one count of this clone. The rearrangement links TRBV5-1 to TRBJ1-2; no clear D gene. Looked up from germline, CDR1 is SGHRS and CDR2 is YFSETQ. CDR3 size: 14 residues. Trimming took off 0 bases at V and 4 bases at J, with 10 bases between the two ends. The DNA of the CDR3 is TGCGCCAGCAGCTTGGCCGTACAGAGCTATGGCTACACCTTC. Residues: CASSLAVQSYGYTF.